Described below is a single T cell receptor beta chain sequence and its context. Its antigen is currently unknown. The study team obtained lesional scalp punch biopsies and peripheral blood from alopecia areata patients. Sorted populations comprised CD4+ and CD8+ T cells obtained from PBMCs. Germline CDR1 and CDR2: SGHDN and FVKESK. This CDR3 contains 15 residues. V lost 2 bases to trimming and J lost 6 bases, with 13 bases between them. Extracted RNA was reverse transcribed into cDNA, the sequencing template. Libraries were prepared by immunoSEQ multiplex PCR; TCRdb keeps only in-frame clonotypes and omits some of them. The data contain about 110,000 clones, 58% of them singletons. This entry belongs to a study of CD8+ T cells in alopecia areata. Study-wide findings and caveats: Sharing of TCRs across patients appeared less clear than in mice, possibly for HLA-related reasons. Scalp samples also yield sequences from resident alphabeta T cells of normal skin.

The J gene is TRBJ2-2, the V gene TRBV14, with D perhaps TRBD1 (5 bases). The sequenced material came from NKG2D-low CD8+ T cells sorted from blood. This TCR came from a human donor with alopecia areata. The CDR3 protein is CASSQFEGAAGELFF. The CDR3 nucleotides are TGTGCCAGCAGCCAATTTGAAGGGGCGGCCGGGGAGCTGTTTTTT.